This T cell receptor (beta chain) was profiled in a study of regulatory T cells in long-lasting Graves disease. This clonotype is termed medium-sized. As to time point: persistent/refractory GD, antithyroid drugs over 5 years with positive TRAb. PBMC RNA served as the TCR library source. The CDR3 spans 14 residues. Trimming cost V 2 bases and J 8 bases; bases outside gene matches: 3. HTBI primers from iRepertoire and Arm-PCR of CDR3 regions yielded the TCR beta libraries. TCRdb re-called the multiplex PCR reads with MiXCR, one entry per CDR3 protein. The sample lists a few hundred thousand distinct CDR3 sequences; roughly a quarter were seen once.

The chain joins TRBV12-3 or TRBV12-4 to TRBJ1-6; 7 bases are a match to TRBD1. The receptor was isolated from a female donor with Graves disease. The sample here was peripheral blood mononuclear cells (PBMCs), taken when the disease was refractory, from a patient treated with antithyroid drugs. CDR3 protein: CASSLQGVDSPLHF. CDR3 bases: TGTGCCAGCAGTTTACAGGGGGTTGATTCACCCCTCCACTTT.